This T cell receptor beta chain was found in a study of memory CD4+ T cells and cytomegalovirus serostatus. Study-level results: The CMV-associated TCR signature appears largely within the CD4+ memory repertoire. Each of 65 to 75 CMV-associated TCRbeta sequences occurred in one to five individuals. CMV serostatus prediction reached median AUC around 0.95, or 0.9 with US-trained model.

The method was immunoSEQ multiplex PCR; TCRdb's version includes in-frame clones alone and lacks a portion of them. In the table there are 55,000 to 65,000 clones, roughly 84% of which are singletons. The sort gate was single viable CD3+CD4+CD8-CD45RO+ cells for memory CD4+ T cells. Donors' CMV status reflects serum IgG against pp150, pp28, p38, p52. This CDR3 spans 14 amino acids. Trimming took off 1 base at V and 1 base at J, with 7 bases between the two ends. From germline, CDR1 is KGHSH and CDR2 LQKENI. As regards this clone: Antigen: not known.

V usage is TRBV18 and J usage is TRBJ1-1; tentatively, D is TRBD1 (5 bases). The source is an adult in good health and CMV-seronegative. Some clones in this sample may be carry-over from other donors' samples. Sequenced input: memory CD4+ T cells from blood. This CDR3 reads CASSPRTTNTEAFF. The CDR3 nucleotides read TGTGCCAGCTCACCACGGACAACGAACACTGAAGCTTTCTTT.